This passage covers 23 T cell receptor beta chains from one sample sequenced in a study of CD8 T cells in Susac syndrome. About 0.45 to 1 ug RNA was reverse transcribed with random hexamers. TCRdb redid the calling of the immunoSEQ multiplex PCR reads with MiXCR, one entry per CDR3 protein. Of roughly 150,000 distinct CDR3 sequences listed, over 95% are singletons. Sequencing used CD8+ T cells from PBMCs. These TCRs come from a human donor with multiple sclerosis.

The V and J genes are TRBV4-1 and TRBJ2-5; tentative D call: TRBD1 (5 bases). There are 16 residues in the CDR3. The V gene's germline CDR1 is MGHRA and CDR2 YSYEKL. Trimming took off 0 bases at V and 2 bases at J, with 13 bases between the two ends. The DNA of the CDR3 is TGCGCCAGCAGCCAAGATCTCGGACACATACAAGAGACCCAGTACTTC. This translates into CASSQDLGHIQETQYF.

The J gene is TRBJ2-1, the V gene TRBV24-1, with D maybe TRBD1 (6 bases). V gave up 4 bases and J gave up 0 bases, with 24 bases separating them. The CDR3 loop spans 20 amino acids. Germline loops: CDR1 KGHDR, CDR2 SFDVKD. CDR3 nucleotides: TGTGCCACCAGTGAACAAAATTATTCCCGTCAGGGGATCTCCTACAATGAGCAGTTCTTC. Translated: CATSEQNYSRQGISYNEQFF.

This rearrangement joins TRBV7-2 to TRBJ1-2; TRBD1 agrees at 7 bases. This CDR3 region has 12 residues. The germline V gene has CDR1 SGHTA and CDR2 FQGNSA. The V segment lost 5 bases and the J segment 6 bases; nucleotides outside the gene matches: 3. CDR3 DNA: TGTGCCAGCAGCCAGACAGGGCATGGCTACACCTTC. As protein: CASSQTGHGYTF.

The chain couples TRBV13 to TRBJ1-4; D may be TRBD1 (5 bases). This CDR3 contains 14 residues. The germline V gene encodes CDR1 PRHDT and CDR2 FYEKMQ (reference sequence). V was clipped by 8 bases and J by 8 bases, with 18 bases between them. CDR3 sequence: CASGTGGVVEKLFF. The CDR3 DNA sequence: TGTGCCAGCGGGACCGGAGGCGTTGTAGAAAAACTGTTTTTT.

This clonotype has just one count. This chain connects TRBV7-2 to TRBJ2-4; D gene ambiguous. V dropped 0 bases and J dropped 2 bases, with 8 bases sitting between them. There are 15 residues in the CDR3. Germline CDR1 and CDR2: SGHTA and FQGNSA. The CDR3 DNA follows: TGTGCCAGCAGCTTAGCACAGTTTTCCAAAAACATTCAGTACTTC. Protein sequence: CASSLAQFSKNIQYF. The variable domain in full, with the rest retrieved from reference TRBV7-2 and TRBJ2-4, is GAGVSQSPSNKVTEKGKDVELRCDPISGHTALYWYRQSLGQGLEFLIYFQGNSAPDKSGLPSDRFSAERTGGSVSTLTIQRTQQEDSAVYLCASSLAQFSKNIQYFGAGTRLSVL.

V and J are TRBV12-5 and TRBJ2-3; D is undetermined. The CDR3 consists of 16 residues. Between the trimmed V and J ends, which lost 0 bases and 0 bases, there was a span of 10 bases. Germline values: CDR1 LGHNT, CDR2 FRNRAP. CDR3 sequence: CASGLVGSPSTDTQYF. DNA for the CDR3: TGTGCTAGTGGTTTGGTAGGCAGTCCTAGCACAGATACGCAGTATTTT.

The genes are TRBV29-1 and TRBJ2-2; possibly TRBD1 or TRBD2 for D (5 bases each). Trimming took off 7 bases at V and 0 bases at J, with 9 bases between the two ends. CDR1 is SQVTM and CDR2 is ANQGSEA in the germline V gene. The CDR3 is 13 amino acids. Here the CDR3 reads CSAGRPNTGELFF. The CDR3, as DNA: TGCAGCGCGGGACGGCCGAACACCGGGGAGCTGTTTTTT.

This clonotype occurred once. V and J are TRBV5-1 and TRBJ2-1, with 7 bases identical to TRBD1. V trimming: 0 bases; J trimming: 8 bases; junction bases outside the gene matches: 5. Germline CDR1 SGHRS, CDR2 YFSETQ. The CDR3 extends over 14 amino acids. The CDR3: CASSLDVQGDEQFF. Written as DNA, the CDR3 is TGCGCCAGCAGCTTGGATGTTCAGGGGGATGAGCAGTTCTTC. Drawing the rest from reference TRBV5-1 and TRBJ2-1, the complete variable domain is KAGVTQTPRYLIKTRGQQVTLSCSPISGHRSVSWYQQTPGQGLQFLFEYFSETQRNKGNFPGRFSGRQFSNSRSEMNVSTLELGDSALYLCASSLDVQGDEQFFGPGTRLTVL.

This clonotype was counted a single time. The chain has TRBV20-1 and TRBJ1-3; D remains unclear. Trimming left V 6 bases short and J 5 bases short, with 5 bases between. CDR3 length: 10 residues. Germline CDR1 DFQATT, CDR2 SNEGSKA (reference sequence). The CDR3 reads CSARRNTIYF. For the CDR3, the DNA is TGCAGTGCCCGGAGAAACACCATATATTTT.

This chain joins TRBV12-3 or TRBV12-4 and TRBJ2-7, with D maybe TRBD1 (6 bases). The CDR3 is 14 residues long. Trimming pared 3 bases from V and 4 bases from J, leaving 13 bases between. In nucleotides, the CDR3 is TGTGCCAGCAGTTTGGGACATACGGGGTACGAGCAGTACTTC. It yields the protein CASSLGHTGYEQYF.

This chain connects TRBV20-1 to TRBJ1-1, with TRBD1 identical over 7 bases. In germline, CDR1 is DFQATT, CDR2 SNEGSKA (reference sequence). There are 13 residues in the CDR3. J was trimmed by 5 bases and V by 5 bases; bases with no gene match: 8. The chain's CDR3 is CSAGGTVRTEAFF. CDR3 sequence (DNA): TGCAGTGCTGGTGGGACAGTAAGGACTGAAGCTTTCTTT.

J is TRBJ2-5 and V is TRBV12-3 or TRBV12-4; D might be TRBD2 (6 bases). V lost 6 bases to trimming and J lost 4 bases, with 12 bases between them. CDR3 length: 13 residues. CDR3 nucleotide sequence: TGTGCCAGCAGCCCTCCCGGGGGAGAGACCCAGTACTTC. It specifies CASSPPGGETQYF.

This clonotype was seen once. The V call is TRBV7-2, the J call TRBJ2-1; a possible D gene is TRBD2 (6 bases). CDR1 SGHTA and CDR2 FQGNSA come from the germline V gene. This CDR3 is 16 amino acids long. V was trimmed by 4 bases and J by 6 bases, leaving 19 bases between them. The CDR3 region is CASSSSLAMGRNEQFF. The CDR3 coding sequence is TGTGCCAGCAGCTCGTCTCTAGCGATGGGACGCAATGAGCAGTTCTTC.

V usage is TRBV5-6 and J usage is TRBJ1-5; 11 bases align to TRBD1. Germline assignment: CDR1 SGHDT and CDR2 YYEEEE. J gave up 6 bases and V 4 bases, and 3 bases lay outside the gene matches. This CDR3 has 14 residues. The CDR3 coding sequence is TGTGCCAGCAGCCCGGGACAGGGGGGTCAGCCCCAGCATTTT. This codes for CASSPGQGGQPQHF.

V is TRBV29-1 and J is TRBJ2-1; possible D gene TRBD1, 6 bases. Germline assignment: CDR1 SQVTM and CDR2 ANQGSEA. Trimming pared 0 bases from V and 3 bases from J, leaving 12 bases between. CDR3 length: 15 residues. In DNA, the CDR3 is TGCAGCGTTGAAGACCACAGGGTAAGCTACAATGAGCAGTTCTTC. The encoded protein is CSVEDHRVSYNEQFF.

The chain couples TRBV13 to TRBJ2-6; TRBD1 is a possible D gene (6 bases). CDR1 and CDR2 from the germline V gene are PRHDT and FYEKMQ (reference sequence). V shed 5 bases and J shed 0 bases, with 11 bases lying between them. The CDR3 consists of 16 residues. The CDR3 coding sequence is TGTGCCAGCAGCGATCCAGGGGACTCTGGGGCCAACGTCCTGACTTTC. Its protein product is CASSDPGDSGANVLTF.

The chain employs TRBV12-3 or TRBV12-4 and TRBJ2-7; 9 positions match TRBD1. This CDR3 comprises 17 residues. V was pared by 7 bases and J by 0 bases, with 13 bases of the junction left unmatched. The CDR3 loop reads CASTIEVRDRDSYEQYF. CDR3 DNA: TGTGCCAGCACCATCGAGGTACGGGACAGGGACTCCTACGAGCAGTACTTC.

The chain is built from TRBV7-9 and TRBJ2-7; D is unclear. Germline loops: CDR1 SEHNR, CDR2 FQNEAQ (reference sequence). The CDR3 sequence is 15 residues long. Trimming took off 4 bases at V and 2 bases at J, with 15 bases between the two ends. The CDR3 DNA reads as TGTGCCAGCAGCTACTCCCCCGGAAACCCCTACGAGCAGTACTTC. Translating it yields CASSYSPGNPYEQYF.

This chain joins TRBV4-1 and TRBJ1-5; D gene unclear. The V end was cut by 0 bases, the J end by 0 bases, with 6 bases between. Looked up from germline, CDR1 is MGHRA and CDR2 is YSYEKL. This CDR3 comprises 15 residues. CDR3: CASSQDGYSNQPQHF. The CDR3 nucleotides are TGCGCCAGCAGCCAAGACGGGTATAGCAATCAGCCCCAGCATTTT.

The chain recombines TRBV27 with TRBJ2-5; TRBD2 might be the D (5 bases). The CDR3 totals 15 residues. V lost 5 bases and J lost 2, with 15 bases in between. Germline V gene data show CDR1 as MNHEY and CDR2 as SMNVEV (reference sequence). CDR3 coding DNA: TGTGCCAGCAGTCCGGTCGGACTGACTCAAGAGACCCAGTACTTC. It specifies CASSPVGLTQETQYF.

This rearrangement joins TRBV7-9 to TRBJ2-7, with D possibly matching TRBD2 (5 bases). The CDR3 totals 12 residues. CDR1 SEHNR and CDR2 FQNEAQ come from the germline V gene (reference sequence). V gave up 4 bases and J gave up 1 base, with 5 bases separating them. CDR3 bases: TGTGCCAGCAGCTGGGAGTCCTACGAGCAGTACTTC. Protein: CASSWESYEQYF.

The J gene is TRBJ2-2, the V gene TRBV19, with 12 bases fitting TRBD2. CDR1 LNHDA and CDR2 SQIVND come from the germline V gene (reference sequence). The trim removed 2 bases at V and 5 bases at J, leaving 0 bases unmatched. The CDR3 has 15 residues. CDR3 bases: TGTGCCAGTAGTATAACTAGCGGGGGGACCGGGGAGCTGTTTTTT. It codes for CASSITSGGTGELFF.

This rearrangement joins TRBV29-1 to TRBJ1-2; 8 bases fit TRBD1. CDR1 is SQVTM, CDR2 ANQGSEA, per germline. The V and J ends lost 6 bases and 7 bases, in that order; junction bases with no gene match: 7. This CDR3 region has 12 residues. The CDR3 DNA reads as TGCAGCGTGGATGGACAGGGTGCTGGCTACACCTTC. Amino acids: CSVDGQGAGYTF.